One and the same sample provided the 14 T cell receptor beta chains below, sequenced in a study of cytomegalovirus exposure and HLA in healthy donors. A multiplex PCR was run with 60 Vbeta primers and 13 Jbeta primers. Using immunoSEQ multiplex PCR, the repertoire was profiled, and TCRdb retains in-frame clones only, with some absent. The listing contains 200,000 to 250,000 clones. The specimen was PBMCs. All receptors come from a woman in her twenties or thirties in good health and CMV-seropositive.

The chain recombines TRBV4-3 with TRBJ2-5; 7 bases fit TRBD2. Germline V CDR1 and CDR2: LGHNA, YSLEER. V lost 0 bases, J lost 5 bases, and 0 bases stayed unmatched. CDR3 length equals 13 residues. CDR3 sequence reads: CASSQDGRETQYF. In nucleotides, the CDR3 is TGCGCCAGCAGCCAAGACGGGAGGGAGACCCAGTACTTC.

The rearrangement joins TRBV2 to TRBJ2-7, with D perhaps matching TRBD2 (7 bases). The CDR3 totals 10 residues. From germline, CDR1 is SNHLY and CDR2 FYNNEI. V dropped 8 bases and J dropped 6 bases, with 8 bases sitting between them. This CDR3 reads CASRGAEQYF. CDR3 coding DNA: TGTGCCAGCCGGGGGGCCGAGCAGTACTTC. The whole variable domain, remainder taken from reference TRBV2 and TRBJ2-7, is EPEVTQTPSHQVTQMGQEVILRCVPISNHLYFYWYRQILGQKVEFLVSFYNNEISEKSEIFDDQFSVERPDGSNFTLKIRSTKLEDSAMYFCASRGAEQYFGPGTRLTVT.

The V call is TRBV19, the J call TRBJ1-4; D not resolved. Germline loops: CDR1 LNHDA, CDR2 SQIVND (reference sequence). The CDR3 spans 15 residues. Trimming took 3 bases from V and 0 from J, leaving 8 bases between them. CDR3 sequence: CASSISTATNEKLFF. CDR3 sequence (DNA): TGTGCCAGTAGTATTTCCACGGCAACTAATGAAAAACTGTTTTTT.

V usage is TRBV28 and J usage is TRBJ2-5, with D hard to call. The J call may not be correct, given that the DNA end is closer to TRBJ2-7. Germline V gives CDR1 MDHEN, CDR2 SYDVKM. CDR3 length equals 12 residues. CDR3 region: CASSPPFYEQYF. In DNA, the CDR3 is TGTGCCAGCAGTCCGCCCTTCTACGAGCAGTACTTC.

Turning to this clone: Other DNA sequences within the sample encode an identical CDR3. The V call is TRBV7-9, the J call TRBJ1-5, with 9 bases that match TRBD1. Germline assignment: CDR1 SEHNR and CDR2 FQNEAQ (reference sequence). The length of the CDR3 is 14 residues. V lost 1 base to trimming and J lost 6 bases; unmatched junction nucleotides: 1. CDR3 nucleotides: TGTGCCAGCAGCTTAGGACAGGGGGGTCAGCCCCAGCATTTT. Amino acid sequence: CASSLGQGGQPQHF.

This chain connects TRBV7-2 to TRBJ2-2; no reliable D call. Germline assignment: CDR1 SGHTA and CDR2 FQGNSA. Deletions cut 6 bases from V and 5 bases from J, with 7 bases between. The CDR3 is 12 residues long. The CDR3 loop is CASRPGTGELFF. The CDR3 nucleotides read TGTGCCAGCAGACCCGGTACCGGGGAGCTGTTTTTT.

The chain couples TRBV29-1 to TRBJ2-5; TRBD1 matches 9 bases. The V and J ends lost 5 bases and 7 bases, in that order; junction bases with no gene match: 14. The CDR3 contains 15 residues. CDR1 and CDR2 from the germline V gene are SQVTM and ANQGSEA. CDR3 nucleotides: TGCAGCGTTCGACACATGACAGGGGGGGAAGGGACCCAGTACTTC. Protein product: CSVRHMTGGEGTQYF.

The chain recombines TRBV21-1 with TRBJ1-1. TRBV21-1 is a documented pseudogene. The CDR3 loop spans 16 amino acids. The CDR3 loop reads CASSNDLGLMNTEAFF. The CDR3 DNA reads TGTGCCAGCAGCAATGACCTGGGACTGATGAACACTGAAGCTTTCTTT.

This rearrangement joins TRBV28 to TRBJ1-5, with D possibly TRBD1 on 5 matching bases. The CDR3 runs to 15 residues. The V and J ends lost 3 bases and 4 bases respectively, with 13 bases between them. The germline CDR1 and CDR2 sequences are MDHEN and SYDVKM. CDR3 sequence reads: CASSFHQGSNQPQHF. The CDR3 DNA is TGTGCCAGCAGTTTCCACCAGGGTTCAAATCAGCCCCAGCATTTT.

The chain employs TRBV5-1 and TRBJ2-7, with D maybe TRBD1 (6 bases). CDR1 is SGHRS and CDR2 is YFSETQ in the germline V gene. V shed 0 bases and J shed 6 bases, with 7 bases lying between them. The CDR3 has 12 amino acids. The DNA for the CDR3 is TGCGCCAGCAGCTTGGGGGGGCGCGAGCAGTACTTC. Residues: CASSLGGREQYF.

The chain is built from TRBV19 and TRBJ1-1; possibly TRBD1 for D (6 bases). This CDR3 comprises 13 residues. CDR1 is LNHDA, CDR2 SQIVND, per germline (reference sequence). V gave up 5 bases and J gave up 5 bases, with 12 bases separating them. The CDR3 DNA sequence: TGTGCCAGTAGTCAACAGGGCTGGACTGAAGCTTTCTTT. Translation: CASSQQGWTEAFF.

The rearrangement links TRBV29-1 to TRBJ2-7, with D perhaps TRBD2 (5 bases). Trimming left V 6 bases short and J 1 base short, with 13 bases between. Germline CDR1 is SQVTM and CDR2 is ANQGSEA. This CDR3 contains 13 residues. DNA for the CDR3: TGCAGCGTCACTCGGGGATCTTCCTACGAGCAGTACTTC. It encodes CSVTRGSSYEQYF.

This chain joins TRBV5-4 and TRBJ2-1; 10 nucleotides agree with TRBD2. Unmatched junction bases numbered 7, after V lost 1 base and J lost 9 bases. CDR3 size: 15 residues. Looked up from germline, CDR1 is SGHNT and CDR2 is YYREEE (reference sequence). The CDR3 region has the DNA TGTGCCAGCAGCTTGTGGGCTAGCGGGGGTACTGAGCAGTTCTTC. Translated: CASSLWASGGTEQFF.

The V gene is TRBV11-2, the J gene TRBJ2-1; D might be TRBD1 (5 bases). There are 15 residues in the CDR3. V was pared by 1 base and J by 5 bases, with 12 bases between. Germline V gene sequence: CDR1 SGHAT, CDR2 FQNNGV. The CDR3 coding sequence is TGTGCCAGCAGCTTAGGGGTAGGGGCCCACAATGAGCAGTTCTTC. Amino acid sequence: CASSLGVGAHNEQFF. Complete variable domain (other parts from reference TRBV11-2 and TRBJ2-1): EAGVAQSPRYKIIEKRQSVAFWCNPISGHATLYWYQQILGQGPKLLIQFQNNGVVDDSQLPKDRFSAERLKGVDSTLKIQPAKLEDSAVYLCASSLGVGAHNEQFFGPGTRLTVL.